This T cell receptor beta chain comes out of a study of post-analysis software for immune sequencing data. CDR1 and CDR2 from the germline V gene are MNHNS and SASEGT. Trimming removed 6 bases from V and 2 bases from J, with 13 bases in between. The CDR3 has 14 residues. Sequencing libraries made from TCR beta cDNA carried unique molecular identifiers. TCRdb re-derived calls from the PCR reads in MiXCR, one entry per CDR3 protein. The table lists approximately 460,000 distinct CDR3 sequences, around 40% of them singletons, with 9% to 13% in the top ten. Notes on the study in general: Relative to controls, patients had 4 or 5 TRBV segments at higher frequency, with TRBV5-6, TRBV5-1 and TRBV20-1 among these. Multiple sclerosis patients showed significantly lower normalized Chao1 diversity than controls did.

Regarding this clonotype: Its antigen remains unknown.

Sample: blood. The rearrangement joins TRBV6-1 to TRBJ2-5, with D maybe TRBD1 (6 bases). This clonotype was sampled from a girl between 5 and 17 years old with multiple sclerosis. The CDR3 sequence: CASRGQRSQETQYF. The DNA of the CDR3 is TGTGCCAGCAGAGGACAGAGATCACAAGAGACCCAGTACTTC.